The sequence of this T cell receptor (beta chain) was determined in a study of PD-1 blockade in classical Hodgkin lymphoma. The table came from immunoSEQ multiplex PCR; TCRdb's copy has only in-frame clones and leaves some out. The sample lists tens of thousands of clones, 93% occurring once. From germline, CDR1 is PRHDT and CDR2 FYEKMQ (reference sequence). The V end was cut by 5 bases, the J end by 10 bases, with 18 bases between. The CDR3 runs 15 residues. Brentuximab vedotin exposure varied, and every patient relapsed after autologous stem cell transplantation. The sequenced sample was peripheral blood mononuclear cells (PBMCs), obtained at baseline. This sequence originates from a human donor with classical Hodgkin lymphoma. The rearrangement links TRBV13 to TRBJ1-6; a possible D gene is TRBD1 (5 bases). DNA for the CDR3: TGTGCCAGCAGCCCAGGCAGAGGGGAAGGCTCACCCCTCCACTTT. It yields the protein CASSPGRGEGSPLHF.